This T cell receptor beta chain is from a study of control samples from healthy donors and cancer patients. Germline CDR1 LGHNA, CDR2 YNFKEQ. The CDR3 is 13 amino acids. V dropped 11 bases and J dropped 0; count of bases not matched to a gene: 3. Some clones are missing from TCRdb's copy, which holds only in-frame ones; the method was immunoSEQ multiplex PCR. The sample has about 77,000 clones, around 92% seen once; the top ten hold about 5.6%. The chain combines TRBV4-2 with TRBJ2-2, with 7 bases that match TRBD2. The sequenced sample consisted of blood. The origin of this receptor is a woman in her fifties or sixties in good health. The CDR3 nucleotides are TGTGCCGGCGGGGGTTCGAACACCGGGGAGCTGTTTTTT. Translation: CAGGGSNTGELFF.